The rows below give T cell receptor beta chains drawn from one sample of a study of cytomegalovirus exposure and HLA in healthy donors. Repertoires were generated with immunoSEQ multiplex PCR, while TCRdb's copy carries only in-frame clones and drops some. The repertoire holds some 100,000 clones, with under 85% as singletons. The sequencing input was PBMCs. The source of these receptors is a woman aged 45 to 65 in good health and CMV-seropositive. CDR3s leave out the opening cysteine and the closing phenylalanine or tryptophan. The D gene is left open where the match is weak. The listing skips clone size in some rows; elsewhere it reads once, few, many or a size class.

J gene | clone size | D gene | V gene | CDR3 protein
TRBJ2-7 | - | TRBD1 | TRBV2 | ASTRMQGALYEQY
TRBJ2-5 | - | TRBD1 | TRBV7-3 | ASSRGQGAIGLGGETQY
TRBJ2-5 | - | TRBD2 | TRBV15 | ATSRDGAGGIETQY
TRBJ2-3 | few | TRBD2 | TRBV7-3 | ASSFTSGTADTQY
TRBJ2-7 | - | TRBD2 | TRBV7-2 | ASSLGLAVEQY
TRBJ2-1 | - | TRBD2 | TRBV7-2 | ASSTTSGGVRNEQF
TRBJ2-1 | once | TRBD2 | TRBV25-1 | ASSEPGGGSYNEQF
TRBJ2-3 | - | - | TRBV14 | ASSPGQYTDTQY
TRBJ2-5 | - | TRBD1 | TRBV7-9 | ASSPQRETGGAETQY
TRBJ2-3 | - | - | TRBV29-1 | SAHSGADTQY
TRBJ1-1 | - | - | TRBV29-1 | SVEEGQLNTEAF
TRBJ2-1 | once | - | TRBV10-3 | AMSEQAVGANSNEQF
TRBJ1-1 | - | - | TRBV7-3 | ASSFTQASTEAF
TRBJ1-1 | once | - | TRBV5-4 | ASSAMGTGGTEAF
TRBJ2-1 | - | TRBD2 | TRBV7-8 | ASSLGLAGAQGEQF
TRBJ2-3 | - | TRBD2 | TRBV5-4 | ASSSALAGTDTQY
TRBJ2-1 | few | TRBD2 | TRBV29-1 | SAGLAGAYNEQF
TRBJ1-1 | - | - | TRBV19 | ASSMFGGADTEAF
TRBJ2-5 | - | - | TRBV7-2 | ATLPGQPTPQETQY
TRBJ2-3 | - | TRBD2 | TRBV27 | ASSLSREGTDTQY